A single sample gave rise to the 3 T cell receptor beta chains below, sequenced in a study of cytomegalovirus exposure and HLA in healthy donors. PCR employed 60 Vbeta and 13 Jbeta primers. TCRdb keeps only in-frame clones here, not all; method: immunoSEQ multiplex PCR. The sample lists about 170,000 clones; around four fifths were seen once. The source material was PBMCs. All receptors come from a female donor in good health and CMV-seronegative.

The rearrangement links TRBV4-2 to TRBJ1-6; 10 bases fit TRBD1. In germline, CDR1 is LGHNA, CDR2 YNFKEQ. The CDR3 has 17 amino acids. The junction had 1 base not matched to a gene; V was cut back by 0 bases and J by 2 bases. The CDR3 sequence: CASSQDGQGAYNSPLHF. Written as DNA, the CDR3 is TGTGCCAGCAGCCAAGATGGACAGGGGGCCTATAATTCACCCCTCCACTTT.

The chain combines TRBV6-6 with TRBJ2-6, with D tentatively TRBD1 (6 bases). The CDR3 totals 15 residues. From germline, CDR1 is MNHNY and CDR2 SVGAGI (reference sequence). V was trimmed by 4 bases and J by 1 base, leaving 8 bases between them. CDR3: CASSLTGSGANVLTF. In DNA form, the CDR3 reads TGTGCCAGCAGTTTAACAGGGTCTGGGGCCAACGTCCTGACTTTC.

This clone was counted a single time. This chain links TRBV7-6 with TRBJ2-1; 7 bases agree with TRBD2. V dropped 4 bases and J dropped 8; count of bases not matched to a gene: 11. The length of the CDR3 is 15 residues. Germline V gene data show CDR1 as SGHVS and CDR2 as FNYEAQ. The CDR3 nucleotides read TGTGCCAGCAGCTGGTCCGGGGGGTCTGGGGATGAGCAGTTCTTC. Residues: CASSWSGGSGDEQFF.